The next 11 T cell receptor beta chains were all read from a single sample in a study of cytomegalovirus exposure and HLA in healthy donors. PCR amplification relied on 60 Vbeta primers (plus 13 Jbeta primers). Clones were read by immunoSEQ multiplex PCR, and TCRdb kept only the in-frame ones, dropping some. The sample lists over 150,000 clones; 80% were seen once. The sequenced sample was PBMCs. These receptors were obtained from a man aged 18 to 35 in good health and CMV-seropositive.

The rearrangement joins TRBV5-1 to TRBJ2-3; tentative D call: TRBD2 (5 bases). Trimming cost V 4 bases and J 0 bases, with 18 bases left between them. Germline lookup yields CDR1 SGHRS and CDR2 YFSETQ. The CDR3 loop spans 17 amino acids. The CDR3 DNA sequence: TGCGCCAGCAGCCCCTTAGGTCTAGCCGTAAGCACAGATACGCAGTATTTT. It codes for CASSPLGLAVSTDTQYF.

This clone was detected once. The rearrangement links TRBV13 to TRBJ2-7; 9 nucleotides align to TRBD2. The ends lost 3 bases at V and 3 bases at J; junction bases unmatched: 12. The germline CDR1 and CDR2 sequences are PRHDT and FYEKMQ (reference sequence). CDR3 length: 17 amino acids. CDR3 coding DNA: TGTGCCAGCAGCTTCACAGGTAGCGGGGGCCTCCTCTACGAGCAGTACTTC. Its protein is CASSFTGSGGLLYEQYF.

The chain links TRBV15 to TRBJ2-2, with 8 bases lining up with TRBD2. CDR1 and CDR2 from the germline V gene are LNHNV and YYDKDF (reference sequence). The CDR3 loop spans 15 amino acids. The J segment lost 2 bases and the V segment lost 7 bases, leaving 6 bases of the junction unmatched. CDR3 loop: CATKSGSVNTGELFF. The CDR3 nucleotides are TGTGCCACCAAAAGCGGGAGTGTAAACACCGGGGAGCTGTTTTTT.

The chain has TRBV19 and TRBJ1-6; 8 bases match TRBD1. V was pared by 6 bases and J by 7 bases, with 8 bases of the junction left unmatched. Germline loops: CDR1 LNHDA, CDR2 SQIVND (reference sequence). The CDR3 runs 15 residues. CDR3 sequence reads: CASRLQGARNSPLHF. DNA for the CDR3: TGTGCCAGTAGGCTCCAGGGGGCGAGGAATTCACCCCTCCACTTT.

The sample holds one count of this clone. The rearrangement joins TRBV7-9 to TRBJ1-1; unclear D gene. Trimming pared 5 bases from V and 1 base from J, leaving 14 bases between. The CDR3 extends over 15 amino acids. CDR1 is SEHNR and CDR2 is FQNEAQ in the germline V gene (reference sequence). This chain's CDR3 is CASSPRGGRNTEAFF. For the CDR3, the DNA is TGTGCCAGCAGCCCCCGGGGAGGGCGGAACACTGAAGCTTTCTTT.

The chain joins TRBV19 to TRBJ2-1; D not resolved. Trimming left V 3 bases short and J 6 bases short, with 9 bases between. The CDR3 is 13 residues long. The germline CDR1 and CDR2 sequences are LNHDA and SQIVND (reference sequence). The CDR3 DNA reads TGTGCCAGTAGTATTGGTACGGTCAATGAGCAGTTCTTC. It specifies CASSIGTVNEQFF.

CDR3 amino acids: CASSLKGRYNEQFF. The CDR3 DNA follows: TGTGCCAGCAGTTTGAAAGGGAGATACAATGAGCAGTTCTTC. V is TRBV28 and J is TRBJ2-1, with a possible D match to TRBD2 (5 bases). Germline loops: CDR1 MDHEN, CDR2 SYDVKM. CDR3 size: 14 residues. V was clipped by 3 bases and J by 4 bases, with 10 bases between them.

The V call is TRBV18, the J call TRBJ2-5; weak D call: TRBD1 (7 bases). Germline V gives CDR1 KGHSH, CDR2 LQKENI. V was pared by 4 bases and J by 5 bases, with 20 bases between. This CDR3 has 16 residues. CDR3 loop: CASSRNKQGGRETQYF. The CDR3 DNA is TGTGCCAGCTCACGAAACAAGCAGGGGGGCAGGGAGACCCAGTACTTC. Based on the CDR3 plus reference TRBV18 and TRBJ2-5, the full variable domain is NAGVMQNPRHLVRRRGQEARLRCSPMKGHSHVYWYRQLPEEGLKFMVYLQKENIIDESGMPKERFSAEFPKEGPSILRIQQVVRGDSAAYFCASSRNKQGGRETQYFGPGTRLLVL.

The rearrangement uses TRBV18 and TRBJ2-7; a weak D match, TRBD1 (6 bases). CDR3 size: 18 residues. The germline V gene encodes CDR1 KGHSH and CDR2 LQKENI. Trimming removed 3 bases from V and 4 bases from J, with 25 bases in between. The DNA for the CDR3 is TGTGCCAGCTCACCGCTCCGCCAGGGTCAGGGGTCTCGGTACGAGCAGTACTTC. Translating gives CASSPLRQGQGSRYEQYF.

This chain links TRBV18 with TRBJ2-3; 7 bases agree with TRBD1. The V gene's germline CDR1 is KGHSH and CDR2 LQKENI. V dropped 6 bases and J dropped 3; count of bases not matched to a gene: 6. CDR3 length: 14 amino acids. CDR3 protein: CASSHTGETDTQYF. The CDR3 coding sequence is TGTGCCAGCTCCCACACAGGGGAAACAGATACGCAGTATTTT.

The CDR3 region is CASSPLSSGSLYEQYF. The CDR3 DNA reads as TGTGCCAGCTCACCACTCTCTAGCGGGAGTCTCTACGAGCAGTACTTC. The chain is built from TRBV18 and TRBJ2-7, with 10 bases matching TRBD2. This CDR3 comprises 16 residues. V lost 1 base and J lost 3; bases outside the gene matches: 6. Germline V gene data show CDR1 as KGHSH and CDR2 as LQKENI.